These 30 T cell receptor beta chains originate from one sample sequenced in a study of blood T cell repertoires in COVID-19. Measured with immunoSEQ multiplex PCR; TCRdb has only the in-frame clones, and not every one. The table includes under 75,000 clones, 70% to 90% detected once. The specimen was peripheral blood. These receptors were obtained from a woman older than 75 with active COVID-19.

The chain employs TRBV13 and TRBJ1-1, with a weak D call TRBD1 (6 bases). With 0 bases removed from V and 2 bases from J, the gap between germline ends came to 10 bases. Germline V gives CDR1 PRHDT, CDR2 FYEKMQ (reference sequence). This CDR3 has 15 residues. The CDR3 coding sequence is TGTGCCAGCAGCTTAGGCCCAGGGGCCAACACTGAAGCTTTCTTT. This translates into CASSLGPGANTEAFF.

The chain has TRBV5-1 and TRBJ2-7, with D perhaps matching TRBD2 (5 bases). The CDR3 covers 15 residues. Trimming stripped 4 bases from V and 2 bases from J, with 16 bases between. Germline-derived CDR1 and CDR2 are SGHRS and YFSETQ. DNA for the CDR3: TGCGCCAGCAGCCTGGACGAGGGCACTACCTACGAGCAGTACTTC. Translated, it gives CASSLDEGTTYEQYF.

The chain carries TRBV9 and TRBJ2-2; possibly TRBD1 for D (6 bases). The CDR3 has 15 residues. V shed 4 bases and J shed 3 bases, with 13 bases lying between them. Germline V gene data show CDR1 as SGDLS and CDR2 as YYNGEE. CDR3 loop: CASSSRDIDTGELFF. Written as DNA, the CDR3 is TGTGCCAGCAGCTCCAGGGACATCGACACCGGGGAGCTGTTTTTT.

The CDR3 nucleotides are TGTGCCAGCTCCACAGCCAATAATTCACCCCTCCACTTT. Protein sequence: CASSTANNSPLHF. This chain links TRBV12-3 or TRBV12-4 with TRBJ1-6; D gene uncertain. V was pared by 8 bases and J by 5 bases, with 10 bases between. The CDR3 is made up of 13 amino acids.

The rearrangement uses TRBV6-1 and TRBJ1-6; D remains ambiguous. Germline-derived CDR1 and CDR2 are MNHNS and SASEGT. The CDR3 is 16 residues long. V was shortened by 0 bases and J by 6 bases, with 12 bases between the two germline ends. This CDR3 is CASSEATGIFNSPLHF. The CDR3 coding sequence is TGTGCCAGCAGTGAAGCGACCGGGATTTTTAATTCACCCCTCCACTTT.

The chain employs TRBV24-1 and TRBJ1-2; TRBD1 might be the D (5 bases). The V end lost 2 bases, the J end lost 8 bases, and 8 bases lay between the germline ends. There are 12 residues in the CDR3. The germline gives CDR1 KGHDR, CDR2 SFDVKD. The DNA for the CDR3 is TGTGCCACCAGTGATTACGGGGGAGGCTACACCTTC. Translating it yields CATSDYGGGYTF.

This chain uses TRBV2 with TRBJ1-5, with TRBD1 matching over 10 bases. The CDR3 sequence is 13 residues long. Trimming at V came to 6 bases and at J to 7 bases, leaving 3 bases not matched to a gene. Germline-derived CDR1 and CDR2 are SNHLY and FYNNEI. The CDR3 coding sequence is TGTGCCAGCAGGGGACAGGGGAGCCAGCCCCAGCATTTT. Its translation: CASRGQGSQPQHF.

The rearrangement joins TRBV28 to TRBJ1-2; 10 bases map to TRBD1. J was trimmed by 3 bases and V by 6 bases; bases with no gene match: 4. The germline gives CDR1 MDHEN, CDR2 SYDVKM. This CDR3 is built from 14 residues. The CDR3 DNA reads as TGTGCCAGCAGCCAGGGGACAGGGGACTATGGCTACACCTTC. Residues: CASSQGTGDYGYTF.

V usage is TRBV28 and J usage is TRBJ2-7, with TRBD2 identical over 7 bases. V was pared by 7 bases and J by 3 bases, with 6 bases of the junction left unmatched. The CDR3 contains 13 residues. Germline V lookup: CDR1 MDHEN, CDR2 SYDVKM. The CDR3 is CASTEAGLYEQYF. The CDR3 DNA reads TGTGCCAGCACTGAAGCGGGGCTCTACGAGCAGTACTTC.

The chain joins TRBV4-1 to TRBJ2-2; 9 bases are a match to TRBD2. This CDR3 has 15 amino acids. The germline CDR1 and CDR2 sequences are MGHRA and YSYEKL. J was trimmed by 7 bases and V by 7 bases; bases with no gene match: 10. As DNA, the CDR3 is TGCGCCAGCACCCTAATAGCGGGGGTCGGCGGGGAGCTGTTTTTT. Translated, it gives CASTLIAGVGGELFF.

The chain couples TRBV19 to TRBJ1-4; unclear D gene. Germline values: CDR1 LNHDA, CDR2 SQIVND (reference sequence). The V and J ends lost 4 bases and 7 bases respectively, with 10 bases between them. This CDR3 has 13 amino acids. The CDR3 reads CASSRGQTEKLFF. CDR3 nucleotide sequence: TGTGCCAGTAGTAGAGGGCAGACTGAAAAACTGTTTTTT.

CDR3 in amino acids: CSAGRGGDEFF. As DNA, the CDR3 is TGCAGTGCCGGCCGGGGCGGGGACGAGTTCTTC. This sequence joins TRBV20-1 and TRBJ2-1, with D possibly matching TRBD2 (6 bases). Germline CDR1 reads DFQATT; CDR2 reads SNEGSKA (reference sequence). The CDR3 has 11 residues. Trimming left V 6 bases short and J 14 bases short, with 17 bases between.

The CDR3 sequence is CASSARPRGTSIRDTQYF. DNA for the CDR3: TGTGCCAGCAGCGCCCGACCCCGTGGGACTAGCATAAGAGATACGCAGTATTTT. The V call is TRBV7-9, the J call TRBJ2-3; 9 bases agree with TRBD2. The germline V gene has CDR1 SEHNR and CDR2 FQNEAQ (reference sequence). This CDR3 is built from 18 residues. The ends lost 5 bases at V and 5 bases at J; junction bases unmatched: 17.

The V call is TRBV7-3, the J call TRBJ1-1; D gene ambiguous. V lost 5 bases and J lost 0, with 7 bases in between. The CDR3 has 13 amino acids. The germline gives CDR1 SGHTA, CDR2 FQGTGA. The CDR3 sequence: CASSPHMNTEAFF. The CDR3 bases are TGTGCCAGCAGCCCACACATGAACACTGAAGCTTTCTTT.

Here the CDR3 DNA reads TGTGCCAGTAGTATTTGGATCGGGGGGCTAAGCGAGACCCAGTACTTC. Protein: CASSIWIGGLSETQYF. The rearrangement joins TRBV19 to TRBJ2-5, with a weak D call TRBD2 (7 bases). V lost 3 bases, J lost 5 bases, and 19 bases lay in between. The CDR3 sequence is 16 residues long. CDR1 LNHDA and CDR2 SQIVND come from the germline V gene (reference sequence).

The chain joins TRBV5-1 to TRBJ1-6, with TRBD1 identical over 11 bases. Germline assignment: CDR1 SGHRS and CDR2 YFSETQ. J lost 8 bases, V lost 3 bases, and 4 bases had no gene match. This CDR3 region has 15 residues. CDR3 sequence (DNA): TGCGCCAGCAGCTCCTGGGGACAGGGGGATTCACCCCTCCACTTT. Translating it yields CASSSWGQGDSPLHF.

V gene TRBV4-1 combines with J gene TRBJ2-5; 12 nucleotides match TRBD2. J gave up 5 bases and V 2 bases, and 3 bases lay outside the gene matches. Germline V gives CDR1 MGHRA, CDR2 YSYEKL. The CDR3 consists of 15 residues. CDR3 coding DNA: TGCGCCAGCAGCCAAACTAGCGGGGGGTTTGAGACCCAGTACTTC. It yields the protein CASSQTSGGFETQYF.

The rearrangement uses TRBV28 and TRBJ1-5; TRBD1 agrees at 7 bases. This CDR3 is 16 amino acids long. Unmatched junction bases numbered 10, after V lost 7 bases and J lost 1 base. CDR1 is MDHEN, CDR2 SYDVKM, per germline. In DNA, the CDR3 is TGTGCCAGCAATTATCTTACAGGGGACAGCAATCAGCCCCAGCATTTT. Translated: CASNYLTGDSNQPQHF.

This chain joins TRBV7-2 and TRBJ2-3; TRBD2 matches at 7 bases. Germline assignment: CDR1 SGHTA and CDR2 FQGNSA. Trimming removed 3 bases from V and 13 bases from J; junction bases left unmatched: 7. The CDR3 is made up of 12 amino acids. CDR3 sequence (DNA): TGTGCCAGCAGCTTGTTAGCGGGCCTTAAGTATTTT. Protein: CASSLLAGLKYF.

DNA of the CDR3: TGTGCCAGCAGTAGCCGGACAAGTAATCAGCCCCAGCATTTT. Translated: CASSSRTSNQPQHF. J is TRBJ1-5 and V is TRBV2; possibly TRBD1 for D (5 bases). Per the germline V gene, CDR1 is SNHLY and CDR2 is FYNNEI. CDR3 size: 14 residues. Trimming pared 5 bases from V and 4 bases from J, leaving 12 bases between.

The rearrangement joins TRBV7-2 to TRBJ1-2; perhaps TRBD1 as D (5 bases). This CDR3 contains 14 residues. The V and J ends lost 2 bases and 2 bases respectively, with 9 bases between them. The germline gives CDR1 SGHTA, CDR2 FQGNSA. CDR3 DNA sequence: TGTGCCAGCAGCTTAAGGGGACTAAACTATGGCTACACCTTC. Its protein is CASSLRGLNYGYTF. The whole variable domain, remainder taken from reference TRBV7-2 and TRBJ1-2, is GAGVSQSPSNKVTEKGKDVELRCDPISGHTALYWYRQSLGQGLEFLIYFQGNSAPDKSGLPSDRFSAERTGGSVSTLTIQRTQQEDSAVYLCASSLRGLNYGYTFGSGTRLTVV.

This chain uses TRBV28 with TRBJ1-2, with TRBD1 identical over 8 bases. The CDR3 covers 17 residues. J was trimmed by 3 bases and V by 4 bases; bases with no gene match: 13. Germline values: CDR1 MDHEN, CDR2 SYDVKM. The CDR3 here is CASSSPETGAIYYGYTF. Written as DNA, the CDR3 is TGTGCCAGCAGTTCCCCCGAGACAGGGGCGATATACTATGGCTACACCTTC.

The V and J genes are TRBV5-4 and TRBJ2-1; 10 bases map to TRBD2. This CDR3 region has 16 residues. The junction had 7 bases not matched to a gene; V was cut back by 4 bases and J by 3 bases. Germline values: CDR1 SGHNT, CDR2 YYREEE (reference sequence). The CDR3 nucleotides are TGTGCCAGCAGCCCCGTAGCGGGGGGTGTCTACAATGAGCAGTTCTTC. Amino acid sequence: CASSPVAGGVYNEQFF.

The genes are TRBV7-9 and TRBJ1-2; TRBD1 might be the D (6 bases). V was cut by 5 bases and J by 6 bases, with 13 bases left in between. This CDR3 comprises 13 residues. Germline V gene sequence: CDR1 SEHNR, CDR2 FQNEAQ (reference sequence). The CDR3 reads CASSAKTGDGYTF. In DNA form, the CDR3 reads TGTGCCAGCAGCGCAAAGACAGGCGATGGCTACACCTTC.

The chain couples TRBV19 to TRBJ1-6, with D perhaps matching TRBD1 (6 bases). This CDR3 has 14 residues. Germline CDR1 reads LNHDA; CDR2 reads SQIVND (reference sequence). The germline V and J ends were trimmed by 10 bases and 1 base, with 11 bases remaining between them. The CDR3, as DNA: TGTGCCACCCAACAGGGTTCCTATAATTCACCCCTCCACTTT. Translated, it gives CATQQGSYNSPLHF.

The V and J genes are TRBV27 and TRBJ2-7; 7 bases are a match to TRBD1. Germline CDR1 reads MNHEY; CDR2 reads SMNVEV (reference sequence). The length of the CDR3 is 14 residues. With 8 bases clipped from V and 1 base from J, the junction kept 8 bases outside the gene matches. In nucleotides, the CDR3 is TGTGCCAGCTGGGACAGCCAGTTTTCCTACGAGCAGTACTTC. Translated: CASWDSQFSYEQYF.

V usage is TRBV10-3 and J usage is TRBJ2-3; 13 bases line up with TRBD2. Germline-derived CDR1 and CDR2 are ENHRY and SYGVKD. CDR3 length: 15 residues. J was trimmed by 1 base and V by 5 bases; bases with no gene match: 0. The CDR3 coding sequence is TGTGCCATCAGTACTAGCGGGGGGGGCACAGATACGCAGTATTTT. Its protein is CAISTSGGGTDTQYF.

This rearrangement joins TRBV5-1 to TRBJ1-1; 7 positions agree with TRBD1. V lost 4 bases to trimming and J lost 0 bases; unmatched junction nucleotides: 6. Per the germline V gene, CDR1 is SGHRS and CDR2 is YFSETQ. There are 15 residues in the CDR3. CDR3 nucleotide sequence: TGCGCCAGCAGCAGCACAGGGGACATGAACACTGAAGCTTTCTTT. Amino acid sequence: CASSSTGDMNTEAFF.

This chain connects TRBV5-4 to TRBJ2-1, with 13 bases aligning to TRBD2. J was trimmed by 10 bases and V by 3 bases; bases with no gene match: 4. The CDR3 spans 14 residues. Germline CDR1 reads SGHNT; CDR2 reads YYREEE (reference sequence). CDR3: CASSSTTSGGEQFF. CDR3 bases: TGTGCCAGCAGCTCCACGACTAGCGGGGGGGAGCAGTTCTTC.

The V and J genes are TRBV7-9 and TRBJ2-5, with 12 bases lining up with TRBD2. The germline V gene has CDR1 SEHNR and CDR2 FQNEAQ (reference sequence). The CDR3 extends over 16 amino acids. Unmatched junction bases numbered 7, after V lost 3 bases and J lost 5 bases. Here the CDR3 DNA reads TGTGCCAGCAGCTTTACTAGCGGGGGGACAATGGAGACCCAGTACTTC. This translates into CASSFTSGGTMETQYF.